Shown below are 17 T cell receptor beta chains from a single sample sequenced in a study of CD8 T cells in Susac syndrome. It was with random hexamers that about 0.45 to 1 ug RNA was reverse transcribed. TCRdb fed the immunoSEQ multiplex PCR reads into MiXCR, producing one record per CDR3 protein. The data hold more than 200,000 distinct CDR3 sequences, with around 95% observed a single time. Sequenced: CD4+ T cells from PBMCs. The receptors were sampled from a human donor with multiple sclerosis.

The chain links TRBV10-3 to TRBJ1-2, with TRBD1 as a possible D gene (6 bases). Trimming left V 0 bases short and J 4 bases short, with 6 bases between. The CDR3 loop spans 13 amino acids. Germline assignment: CDR1 ENHRY and CDR2 SYGVKD. CDR3 nucleotide sequence: TGTGCCATCAGTGAGTCGACAGGCTATGGCTACACCTTC. Translating gives CAISESTGYGYTF.

In this sample, this clonotype turned up once. This chain links TRBV20-1 with TRBJ1-6; 10 bases match TRBD1. J was trimmed by 6 bases and V by 4 bases; bases with no gene match: 3. CDR3 size: 14 residues. CDR1 is DFQATT, CDR2 SNEGSKA, per germline (reference sequence). The CDR3 coding sequence is TGCAGTGCTACTCGACAGGGGGCTAATTCACCCCTCCACTTT. This translates into CSATRQGANSPLHF.

The gene calls are TRBV7-2 and TRBJ1-1; a possible D gene is TRBD1 (5 bases). The germline V and J ends were trimmed by 5 bases and 0 bases, with 10 bases remaining between them. The CDR3 sequence is 14 residues long. The germline CDR1 and CDR2 sequences are SGHTA and FQGNSA. The CDR3 DNA reads as TGTGCCAGCAGCCAGGGAACCATGAACACTGAAGCTTTCTTT. Amino acids: CASSQGTMNTEAFF.

This clonotype was found a few times. The chain joins TRBV12-3 or TRBV12-4 to TRBJ2-7; possibly TRBD1 for D (6 bases). Trimming left V 0 bases short and J 2 bases short, with 8 bases between. The CDR3 is 14 amino acids. CDR3 region: CASSLAGGPYEQYF. CDR3 DNA: TGTGCCAGCAGTTTAGCAGGGGGTCCCTACGAGCAGTACTTC.

The chain couples TRBV20-1 to TRBJ2-3, with 10 bases that match TRBD2. The J segment lost 6 bases and the V segment lost 7 bases, leaving 13 bases of the junction unmatched. The CDR3 spans 15 residues. CDR1 is DFQATT and CDR2 is SNEGSKA in the germline V gene (reference sequence). For the CDR3, the DNA is TGCAGTGTTTCAGCCTTAGCGGGGGGTCGGGATACGCAGTATTTT. As protein: CSVSALAGGRDTQYF.

The chain recombines TRBV7-8 with TRBJ2-2; maybe TRBD2 (7 bases). The V and J ends lost 1 base and 5 bases respectively, with 20 bases between them. This CDR3 contains 18 residues. CDR1 is SGHVS and CDR2 is FQNEAQ in the germline V gene. CDR3 sequence (DNA): TGTGCCAGCAGCTTAGATCCTAGCGTAGGGAGGGGGACCGGGGAGCTGTTTTTT. Its translation: CASSLDPSVGRGTGELFF.

V gene TRBV29-1 combines with J gene TRBJ1-1, with D uncertain. The CDR3 is 14 residues long. From germline, CDR1 is SQVTM and CDR2 ANQGSEA. V was trimmed by 4 bases and J by 4 bases, leaving 16 bases between them. CDR3 DNA: TGCAGCGTTGCCCGGACGCCTCGGAGCACTGAAGCTTTCTTT. Translated: CSVARTPRSTEAFF.

This chain links TRBV15 with TRBJ2-7; 8 nucleotides line up with TRBD1. V dropped 1 base and J dropped 2; count of bases not matched to a gene: 19. The CDR3 has 20 amino acids. Germline loops: CDR1 LNHNV, CDR2 YYDKDF (reference sequence). CDR3 residues: CATSRGPSGTGGMGTYEQYF. DNA of the CDR3: TGTGCCACCAGCAGAGGCCCCTCCGGGACAGGAGGGATGGGGACCTACGAGCAGTACTTC.

V is TRBV7-8 and J is TRBJ1-4, with D maybe TRBD1 (5 bases). Germline V gives CDR1 SGHVS, CDR2 FQNEAQ. The length of the CDR3 is 15 residues. Trimming stripped 5 bases from V and 0 bases from J, with 10 bases between. CDR3 nucleotides: TGTGCCAGCAGCGGTTCAGGGCCAACTAATGAAAAACTGTTTTTT. Its translation is CASSGSGPTNEKLFF.

The chain carries TRBV25-1 and TRBJ2-4; D gene uncertain. This CDR3 comprises 16 residues. Per germline, CDR1 MGHDK and CDR2 SYGVNS. The V gene lost 0 bases and the J gene lost 1 base, with 10 bases spanning the gap. CDR3: CASSEYGPRAKNIQYF. CDR3 bases: TGTGCCAGCAGTGAATATGGTCCCAGGGCCAAAAACATTCAGTACTTC.

The CDR3, as DNA: TGTGCCAGCATGGACCCGTTACCTCCCTACGAGCAGTACGTC. As protein: CASMDPLPPYEQYV. This chain uses TRBV6-1 with TRBJ2-7; D is unresolved. Germline V CDR1 and CDR2: MNHNS, SASEGT. V gave up 7 bases and J gave up 2 bases, with 15 bases separating them. The CDR3 runs to 14 residues.

The chain recombines TRBV18 with TRBJ2-2; the match to TRBD2 covers 7 bases. V shed 6 bases and J 7 bases; nucleotides not matched to a gene: 11. There are 15 residues in the CDR3. Per germline, CDR1 KGHSH and CDR2 LQKENI. The CDR3, as DNA: TGTGCCAGCTCGCCTAGCGGCGGGAGATTCGGGGAGCTGTTTTTT. It codes for CASSPSGGRFGELFF.

J is TRBJ2-1 and V is TRBV13; 10 nucleotides align to TRBD2. CDR3 length: 15 amino acids. V trimming: 2 bases; J trimming: 7 bases; junction bases outside the gene matches: 5. Germline CDR1 and CDR2: PRHDT and FYEKMQ (reference sequence). Here the CDR3 DNA reads TGTGCCAGCAGCTTAATTCTAGCGGGAGTTAATGAGCAGTTCTTC. Translating it yields CASSLILAGVNEQFF.

J is TRBJ2-7 and V is TRBV30; 9 bases line up with TRBD1. Per germline, CDR1 GTSNPN and CDR2 SVGIG (reference sequence). The trim removed 7 bases at V and 6 bases at J, leaving 7 bases unmatched. The CDR3 is 12 amino acids. The CDR3 coding sequence is TGTGCCTTCCGACAGGGGGAGGCCGAGCAGTACTTC. Translated, it gives CAFRQGEAEQYF. Full variable domain (outside the CDR3, taken from reference TRBV30 and TRBJ2-7): SQTIHQWPATLVQPVGSPLSLECTVEGTSNPNLYWYRQAAGRGLQLLFYSVGIGQISSEVPQNLSASRPQDRQFILSSKKLLLSDSGFYLCAFRQGEAEQYFGPGTRLTVT.

This chain uses TRBV29-1 with TRBJ2-1; tentatively, D is TRBD1 (6 bases). The V end lost 5 bases, the J end lost 3 bases, and 14 bases lay between the germline ends. Germline V CDR1 and CDR2: SQVTM, ANQGSEA. CDR3 length equals 14 residues. For the CDR3, the DNA is TGCAGCGTTTGTACAGGGCGATGCTACAATGAGCAGTTCTTC. It encodes CSVCTGRCYNEQFF.

DNA for the CDR3: TGCGCCAGCAGCTGGGACAGGGGACCCTACGAGCAGTACTTC. Amino acids: CASSWDRGPYEQYF. The genes are TRBV5-1 and TRBJ2-7; 10 bases align to TRBD1. This CDR3 has 14 residues. The V and J ends lost 3 bases and 2 bases, in that order; junction bases with no gene match: 2. Germline lookup yields CDR1 SGHRS and CDR2 YFSETQ.

The chain combines TRBV14 with TRBJ1-1; D may be TRBD1 (5 bases). The length of the CDR3 is 15 residues. V dropped 3 bases and J dropped 0 bases, with 11 bases sitting between them. Germline V gene data show CDR1 as SGHDN and CDR2 as FVKESK. This chain's CDR3 is CASSHRAGMNTEAFF. The CDR3 region has the DNA TGTGCCAGCAGCCACAGGGCGGGAATGAACACTGAAGCTTTCTTT.